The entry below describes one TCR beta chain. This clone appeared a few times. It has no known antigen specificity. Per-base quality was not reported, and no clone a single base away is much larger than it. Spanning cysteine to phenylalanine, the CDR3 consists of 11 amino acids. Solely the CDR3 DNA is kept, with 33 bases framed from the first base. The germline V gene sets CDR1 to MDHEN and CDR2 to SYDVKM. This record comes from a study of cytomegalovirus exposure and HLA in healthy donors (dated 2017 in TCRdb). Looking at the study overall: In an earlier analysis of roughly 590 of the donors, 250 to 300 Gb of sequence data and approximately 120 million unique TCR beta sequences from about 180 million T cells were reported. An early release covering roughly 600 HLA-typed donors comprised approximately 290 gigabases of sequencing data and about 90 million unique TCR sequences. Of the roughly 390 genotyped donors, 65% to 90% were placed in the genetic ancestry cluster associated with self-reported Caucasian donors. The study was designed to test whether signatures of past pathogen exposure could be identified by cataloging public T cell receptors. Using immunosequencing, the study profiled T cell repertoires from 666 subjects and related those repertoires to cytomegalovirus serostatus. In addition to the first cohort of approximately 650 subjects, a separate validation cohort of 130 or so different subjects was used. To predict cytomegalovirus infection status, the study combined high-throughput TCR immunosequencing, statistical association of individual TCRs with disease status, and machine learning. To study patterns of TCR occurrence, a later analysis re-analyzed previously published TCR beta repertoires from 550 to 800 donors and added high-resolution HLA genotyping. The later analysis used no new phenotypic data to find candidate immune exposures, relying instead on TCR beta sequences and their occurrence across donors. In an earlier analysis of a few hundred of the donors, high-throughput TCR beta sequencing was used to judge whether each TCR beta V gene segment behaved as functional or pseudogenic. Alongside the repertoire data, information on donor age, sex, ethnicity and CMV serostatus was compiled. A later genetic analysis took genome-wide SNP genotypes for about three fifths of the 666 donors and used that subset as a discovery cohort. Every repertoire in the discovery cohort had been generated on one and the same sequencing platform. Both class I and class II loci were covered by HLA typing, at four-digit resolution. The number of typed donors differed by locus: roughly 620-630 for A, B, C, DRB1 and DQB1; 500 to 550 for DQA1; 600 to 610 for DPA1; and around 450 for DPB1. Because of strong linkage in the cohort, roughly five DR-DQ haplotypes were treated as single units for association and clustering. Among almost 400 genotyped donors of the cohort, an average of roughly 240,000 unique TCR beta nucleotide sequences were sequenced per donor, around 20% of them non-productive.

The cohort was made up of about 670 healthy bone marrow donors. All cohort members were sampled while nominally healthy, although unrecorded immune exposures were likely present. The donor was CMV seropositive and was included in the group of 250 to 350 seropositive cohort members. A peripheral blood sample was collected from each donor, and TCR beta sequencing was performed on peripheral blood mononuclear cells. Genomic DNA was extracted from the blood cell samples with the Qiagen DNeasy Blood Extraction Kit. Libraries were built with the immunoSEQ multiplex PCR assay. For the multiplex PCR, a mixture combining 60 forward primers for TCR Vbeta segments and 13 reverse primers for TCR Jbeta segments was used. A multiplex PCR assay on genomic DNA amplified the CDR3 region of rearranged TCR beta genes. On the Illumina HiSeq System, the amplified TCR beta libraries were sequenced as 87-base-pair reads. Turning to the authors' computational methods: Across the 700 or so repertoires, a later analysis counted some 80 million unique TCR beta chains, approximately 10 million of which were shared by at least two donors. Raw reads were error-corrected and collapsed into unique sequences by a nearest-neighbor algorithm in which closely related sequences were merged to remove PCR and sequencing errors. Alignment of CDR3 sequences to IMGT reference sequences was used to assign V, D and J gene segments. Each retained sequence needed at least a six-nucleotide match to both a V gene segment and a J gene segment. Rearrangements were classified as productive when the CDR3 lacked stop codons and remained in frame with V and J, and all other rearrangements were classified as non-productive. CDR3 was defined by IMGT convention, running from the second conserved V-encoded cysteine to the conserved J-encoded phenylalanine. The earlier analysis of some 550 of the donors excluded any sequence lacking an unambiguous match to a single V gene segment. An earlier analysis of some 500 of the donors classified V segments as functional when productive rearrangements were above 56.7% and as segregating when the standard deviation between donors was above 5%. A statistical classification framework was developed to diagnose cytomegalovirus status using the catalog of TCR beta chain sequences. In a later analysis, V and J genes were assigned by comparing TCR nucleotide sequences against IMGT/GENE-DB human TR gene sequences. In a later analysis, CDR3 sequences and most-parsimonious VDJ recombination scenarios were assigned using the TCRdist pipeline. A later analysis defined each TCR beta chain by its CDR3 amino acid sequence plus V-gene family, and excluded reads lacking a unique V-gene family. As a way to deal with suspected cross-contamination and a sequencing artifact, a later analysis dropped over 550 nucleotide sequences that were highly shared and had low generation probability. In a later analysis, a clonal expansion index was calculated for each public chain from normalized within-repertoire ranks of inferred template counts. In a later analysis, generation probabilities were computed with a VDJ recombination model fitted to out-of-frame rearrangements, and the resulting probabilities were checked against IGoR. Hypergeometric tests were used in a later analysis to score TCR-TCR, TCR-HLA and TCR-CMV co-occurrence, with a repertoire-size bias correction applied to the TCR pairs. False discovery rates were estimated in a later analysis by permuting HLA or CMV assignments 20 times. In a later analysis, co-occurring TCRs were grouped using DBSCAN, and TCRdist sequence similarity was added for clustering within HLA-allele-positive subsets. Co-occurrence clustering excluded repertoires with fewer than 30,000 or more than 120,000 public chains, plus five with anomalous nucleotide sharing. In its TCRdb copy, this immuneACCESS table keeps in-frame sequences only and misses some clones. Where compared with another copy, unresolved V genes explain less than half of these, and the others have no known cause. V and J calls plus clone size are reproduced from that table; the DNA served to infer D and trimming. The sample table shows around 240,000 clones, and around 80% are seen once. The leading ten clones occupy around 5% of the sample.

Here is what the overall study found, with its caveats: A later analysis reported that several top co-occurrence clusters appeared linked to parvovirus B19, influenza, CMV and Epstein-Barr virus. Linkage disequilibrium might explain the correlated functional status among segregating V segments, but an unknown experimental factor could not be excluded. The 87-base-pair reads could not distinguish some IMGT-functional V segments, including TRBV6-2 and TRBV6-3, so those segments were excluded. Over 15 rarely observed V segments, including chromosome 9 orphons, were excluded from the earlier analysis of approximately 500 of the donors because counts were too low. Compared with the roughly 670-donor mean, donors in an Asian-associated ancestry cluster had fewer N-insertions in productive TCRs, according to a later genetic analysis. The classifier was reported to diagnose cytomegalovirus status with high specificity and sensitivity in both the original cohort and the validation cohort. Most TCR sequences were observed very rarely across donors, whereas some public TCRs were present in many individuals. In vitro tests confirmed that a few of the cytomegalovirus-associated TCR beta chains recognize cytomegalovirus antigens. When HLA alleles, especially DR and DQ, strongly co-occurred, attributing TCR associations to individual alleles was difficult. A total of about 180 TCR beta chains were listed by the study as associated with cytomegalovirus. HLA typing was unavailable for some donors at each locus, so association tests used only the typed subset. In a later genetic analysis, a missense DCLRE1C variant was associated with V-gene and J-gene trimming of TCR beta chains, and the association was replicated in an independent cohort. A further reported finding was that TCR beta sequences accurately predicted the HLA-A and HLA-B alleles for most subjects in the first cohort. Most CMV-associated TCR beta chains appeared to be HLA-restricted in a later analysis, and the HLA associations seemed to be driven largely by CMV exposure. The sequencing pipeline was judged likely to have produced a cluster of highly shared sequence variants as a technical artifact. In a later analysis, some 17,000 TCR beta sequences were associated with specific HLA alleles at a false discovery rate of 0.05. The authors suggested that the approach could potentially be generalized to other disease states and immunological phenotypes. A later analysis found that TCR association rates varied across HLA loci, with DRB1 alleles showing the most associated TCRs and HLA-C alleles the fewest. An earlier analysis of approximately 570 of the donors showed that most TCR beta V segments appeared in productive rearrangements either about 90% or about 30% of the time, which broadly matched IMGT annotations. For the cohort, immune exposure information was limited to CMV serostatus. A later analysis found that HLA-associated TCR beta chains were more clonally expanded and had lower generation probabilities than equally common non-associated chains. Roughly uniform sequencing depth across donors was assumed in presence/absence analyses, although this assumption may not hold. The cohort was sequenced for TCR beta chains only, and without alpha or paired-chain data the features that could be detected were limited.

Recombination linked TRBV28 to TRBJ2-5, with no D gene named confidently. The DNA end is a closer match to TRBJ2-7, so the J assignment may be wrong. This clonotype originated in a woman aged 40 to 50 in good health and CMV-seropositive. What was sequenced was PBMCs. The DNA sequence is TGTGCCACCTCGATAGTCTACGAGCAGTACTTC. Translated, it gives CATSIVYEQYF.